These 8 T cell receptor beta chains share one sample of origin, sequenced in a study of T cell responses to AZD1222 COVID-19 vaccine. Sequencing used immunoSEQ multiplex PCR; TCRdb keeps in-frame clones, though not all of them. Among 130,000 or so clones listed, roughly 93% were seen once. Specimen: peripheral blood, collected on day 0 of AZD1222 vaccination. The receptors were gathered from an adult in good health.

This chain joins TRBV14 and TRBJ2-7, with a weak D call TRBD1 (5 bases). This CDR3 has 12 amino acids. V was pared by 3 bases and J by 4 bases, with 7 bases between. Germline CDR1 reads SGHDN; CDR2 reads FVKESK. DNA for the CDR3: TGTGCCAGCAGCCAGGGGCTTTACGAGCAGTACTTC. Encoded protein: CASSQGLYEQYF. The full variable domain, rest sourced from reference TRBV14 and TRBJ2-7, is EAGVTQFPSHSVIEKGQTVTLRCDPISGHDNLYWYRRVMGKEIKFLLHFVKESKQDESGMPNNRFLAERTGGTYSTLKVQPAELEDSGVYFCASSQGLYEQYFGPGTRLTVT.

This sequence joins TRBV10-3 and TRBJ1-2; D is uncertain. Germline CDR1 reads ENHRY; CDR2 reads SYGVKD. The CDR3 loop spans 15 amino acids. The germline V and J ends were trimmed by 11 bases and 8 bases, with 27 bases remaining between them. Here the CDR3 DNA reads TGTGCCGCCCCTCTCCCTGCCGGGAAACCGAGGGGCTACACCTTC. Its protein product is CAAPLPAGKPRGYTF.

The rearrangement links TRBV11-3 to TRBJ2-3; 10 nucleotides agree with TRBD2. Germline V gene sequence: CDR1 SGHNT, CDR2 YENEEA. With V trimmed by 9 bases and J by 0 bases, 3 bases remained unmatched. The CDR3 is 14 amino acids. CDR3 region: CASSSGSSTDTQYF. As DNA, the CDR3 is TGTGCCAGTTCTAGCGGGAGTAGCACAGATACGCAGTATTTT. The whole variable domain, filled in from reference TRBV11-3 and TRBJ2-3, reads EAGVVQSPRYKIIEKKQPVAFWCNPISGHNTLYWYLQNLGQGPELLIRYENEEAVDDSQLPKDRFSAERLKGVDSTLKIQPAELGDSAVYLCASSSGSSTDTQYFGPGTRLTVL.

This chain's CDR3 is CASSQSHAGFYHGYTF. CDR3 coding DNA: TGCGCCAGCAGCCAATCGCATGCAGGGTTTTATCATGGCTACACCTTC. V and J are TRBV4-1 and TRBJ1-2; maybe TRBD1 (5 bases). CDR1 is MGHRA, CDR2 YSYEKL, per germline. Trimming left V 2 bases short and J 6 bases short, with 19 bases between. The CDR3 loop spans 16 amino acids.

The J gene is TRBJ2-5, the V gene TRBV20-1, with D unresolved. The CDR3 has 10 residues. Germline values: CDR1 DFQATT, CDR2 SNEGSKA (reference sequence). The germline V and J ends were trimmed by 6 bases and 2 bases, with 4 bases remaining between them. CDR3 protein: CSARQETQYF. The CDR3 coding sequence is TGCAGTGCCAGACAAGAGACCCAGTACTTC.

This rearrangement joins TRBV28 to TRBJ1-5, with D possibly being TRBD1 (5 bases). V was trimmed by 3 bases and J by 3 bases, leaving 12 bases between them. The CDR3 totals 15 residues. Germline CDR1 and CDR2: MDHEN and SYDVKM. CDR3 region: CASSFQGRVNQPQHF. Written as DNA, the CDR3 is TGTGCCAGCAGTTTCCAGGGCAGGGTCAATCAGCCCCAGCATTTT.

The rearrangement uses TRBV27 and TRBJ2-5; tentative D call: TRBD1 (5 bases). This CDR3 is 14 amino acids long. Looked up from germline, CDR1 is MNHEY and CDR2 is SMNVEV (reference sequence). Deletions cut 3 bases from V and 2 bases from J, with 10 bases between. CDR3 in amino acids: CASSLFTGQETQYF. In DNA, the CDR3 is TGTGCCAGCAGTTTGTTCACAGGACAAGAGACCCAGTACTTC.

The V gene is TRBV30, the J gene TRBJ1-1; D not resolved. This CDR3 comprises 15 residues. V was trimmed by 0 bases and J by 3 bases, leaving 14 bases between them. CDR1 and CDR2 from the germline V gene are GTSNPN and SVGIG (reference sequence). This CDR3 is CAWSVWWGSYTEAFF. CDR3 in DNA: TGTGCCTGGAGTGTATGGTGGGGAAGCTACACTGAAGCTTTCTTT.